The present entry profiles one T cell receptor (beta chain) with its context. This clonotype was observed a handful of times. Its antigen has not been determined. No much larger clonotype is one base removed from it; base qualities were not supplied. This specimen's time point label, interpreted: persistent/refractory GD, antithyroid drugs over 5 years with positive TRAb. For both TCR sequencing and RNA sequencing, RNA was extracted from PBMCs in TRIzol. The diagnosis of Graves' disease was made according to American Thyroid Association guidelines. Recruitment of patients was carried out at an endocrinology department in Xi'an, China. From each patient, roughly 9 milliliters of peripheral blood was collected into an EDTA anticoagulant tube. Ficoll Paque Plus density gradient separation was used to isolate PBMCs, and no further T cell sorting was performed. An Agilent 2100 Bioanalyzer and agarose gel were used to check RNA quality, and a NanoDrop 2000 was used to measure RNA concentration.

A distance of 7 bases separates the germline ends of V and J, which lose 3 bases and 5 bases respectively. The germline V gene encodes CDR1 ENHRY and CDR2 SYGVKD. From its cysteine to its phenylalanine, the CDR3 spans 12 amino acids. Solely the CDR3 DNA is kept, with 36 bases framed from the first base. This sample is part of a study of regulatory T cells in long-lasting Graves disease (dated by TCRdb to the early 2020s). In the study overall: Persistent Graves' disease was defined as antithyroid drug treatment for over 5 years with persistently positive TSH receptor autoantibodies. In the clinical cohort, patients with persistent Graves' disease had used antithyroid drugs for an average of about 10.3 years. TCR sequencing covered about 13 persistent and roughly 20 newly diagnosed Graves' disease patients, around 33 samples in total. Patients with persistent Graves' disease were compared with patients with newly diagnosed Graves' disease using TCR sequencing and RNA sequencing of peripheral blood. The study was conducted in China and was registered as a clinical trial.

The method behind the library was multiplex PCR. Sequencer: Illumina HiSeq 4000. CDR3 regions were amplified by Arm-PCR with iRepertoire HTBI primers to construct TCR beta libraries. Before sequencing, the PCR products went through gel purification. The source study handled its data this way. Gene usage analysis of CDR3 amino acid clonotypes relied on the roughly 60 TRBV and fewer than 15 TRBJ segments identified across samples. COPE and FqMerger were used to merge the filtered high-quality paired reads into contigs. BLAST was used to align contigs to IMGT TRBV, TRBD and TRBJ reference genes, and CDR3 was defined according to IMGT. Clonotypes above 0.1% frequency were classified as highly expanded clones. Repertoire diversity was measured by Shannon entropy, and V-J evenness by the Gini coefficient. Public clonotypes were defined as clonotypes shared by more than one individual. Using fastp at Q25 and MiXCR, TCRdb reprocessed the public reads and kept productive beta chains. Every distinct CDR3 protein forms one entry, paired with its most common genes and DNA. TCRdb's processing, not the study's, gives the V and J calls here. This sample has 450,000 or so distinct CDR3 sequences in its table, and less than 25% of those were observed once. 6.5% to 10% of the sample is taken by the ten largest.

Study-wide findings and limitations: Compared with newly diagnosed patients, patients with persistent Graves' disease had lower TCR Shannon entropy and fewer highly expanded clones, which suggests clonal expansion. The authors noted that the small sample size was a limitation that may lower accuracy. Sequencing and analysis were limited to the TCR beta chain. Patients with persistent disease shared more public clonotypes (around 2,500) than newly diagnosed patients did (more than 900). Persistent disease showed preferential use of TRBV28, TRBJ1-2 and TRBJ2-5, whereas newly diagnosed disease favored TRBV20-1 and TRBJ2-1. Peripheral blood alone was examined, since thyroid tissue, which constituted the primary lesion, could not be accessed.

The specimen was peripheral blood mononuclear cells (PBMCs), collected when the disease was refractory, from a patient treated with antithyroid drugs. This receptor was identified in a female donor with Graves disease. The chain is encoded by TRBV10-3 joined to TRBJ1-2, with the D gene call left open. The CDR3 here reads CAISDLTYGYTF. Here is the DNA: TGTGCCATCAGTGATTTGACTTATGGCTACACCTTC.